This record looks at one TCR beta chain sequence and its context. These data are taken from a study of OX40 agonist ivuxolimab in advanced cancers. CDR3 length: 15 amino acids. The germline V gene has CDR1 KGHSH and CDR2 LQKENI. V lost 0 bases, J lost 4 bases, and 5 bases stayed unmatched. Method: immunoSEQ multiplex PCR; TCRdb's copy keeps in-frame clones and lacks some. The sample consists of about 77,000 clones, 75% to 90% of them appearing once. Sequencing was performed on CD4+ or CD8+ T cells sorted from blood, taken in a trial of the OX40 agonist ivuxolimab. The V call is TRBV18, the J call TRBJ2-5; 7 positions match TRBD1. This TCR derives from an adult with an advanced solid tumor such as melanoma, head and neck, liver or kidney cancer. The CDR3 coding sequence is TGTGCCAGCTCACCACCGGGACAGAGGGGAGAGACCCAGTACTTC. It encodes CASSPPGQRGETQYF.